The next 10 T cell receptor beta chains were all read from a single sample in a study of CXCR3-negative and CXCR3-positive naive CD8 T cells. General study results and limits: More hydrophobic TRB CDR3s were found in CXCR3-positive naive cells than in CXCR3-negative naive cells.

These receptors' antigens are unknown. It was by 5' RACE with UMI labels that the TRB cDNA libraries were prepared. TCRdb reprocessed the 5' RACE reads and stores each CDR3 protein as one record, lacking DNA. The sample spans some 120,000 distinct CDR3 sequences; the ten largest clones claim 0.59%. The sequencing input was naive CXCR3+ CD8+ T cells from blood. Subset denoted: CD45RO-CCR7+CD27+CD95- naive CD8+ T cells expressing CXCR3 (TNR3+). Receptors were obtained from a human donor in good health. Some clones in this sample may be carry-over from other donors' samples.

The CDR3: CASSQTPGGSTDTQYF. The V and J genes are TRBV4-2 and TRBJ2-3; TCRdb reports TRBD1, a call that lacks DNA to check it against. The CDR3 is 16 residues long. Germline CDR1 reads LGHNA; CDR2 reads YNFKEQ.

The chain recombines TRBV9 with TRBJ2-7. Germline CDR1 is SGDLS and CDR2 is YYNGEE. The CDR3 has 14 residues. The CDR3 sequence is CASSVEHTSYEQYF.

The gene calls are TRBV20-1 and TRBJ2-1; TCRdb proposes TRBD2, but this gene call is untestable without DNA. Per germline, CDR1 DFQATT and CDR2 SNEGSKA (reference sequence). CDR3 length: 15 amino acids. This CDR3 is CSLPPGLADRNEQFF.

CDR3 protein: CASSQDLLGREVYEQYF. The rearrangement links TRBV4-1 to TRBJ2-7; the TCRdb D gene call, TRBD1, has no DNA to confirm it. Per the germline V gene, CDR1 is MGHRA and CDR2 is YSYEKL. The CDR3 extends over 17 amino acids.

The rearrangement links TRBV7-2 to TRBJ2-3; TCRdb reports TRBD1, a call that lacks DNA to check it against. The germline CDR1 and CDR2 sequences are SGHTA and FQGNSA. This CDR3 contains 19 residues. This CDR3 is CASSLWTGSAPGGTDTQYF.

The V call is TRBV15, the J call TRBJ2-7; TCRdb lists TRBD1, though no DNA is available to test this call. This CDR3 is built from 14 residues. CDR1 is LNHNV and CDR2 is YYDKDF in the germline V gene (reference sequence). The CDR3 sequence: CATSTGTVEYEQYF. The variable domain in full, completed from reference TRBV15 and TRBJ2-7, reads DAMVIQNPRYQVTQFGKPVTLSCSQTLNHNVMYWYQQKSSQAPKLLFHYYDKDFNNEADTPDNFQSRRPNTSFCFLDIRSPGLGDTAMYLCATSTGTVEYEQYFGPGTRLTVT.

CDR3 sequence: CSAPKPNYNEQFF. This chain joins TRBV20-1 and TRBJ2-1. From germline, CDR1 is DFQATT and CDR2 SNEGSKA (reference sequence). The CDR3 is made up of 13 amino acids.

The rearrangement uses TRBV20-1 and TRBJ2-7; TCRdb lists TRBD2, though no DNA is available to test this call. Germline lookup yields CDR1 DFQATT and CDR2 SNEGSKA (reference sequence). The CDR3 consists of 12 residues. The CDR3 region is CSARDPHYEQYF.

The chain uses TRBV6-5 and TRBJ2-7; TCRdb gives TRBD1 as the D gene, but with no DNA this cannot be confirmed. Germline V CDR1 and CDR2: MNHEY, SVGAGI. There are 15 residues in the CDR3. Here the CDR3 reads CASSQWGQGTYEQYF.

The chain couples TRBV20-1 to TRBJ2-7; the TCRdb D gene call, TRBD1, has no DNA to confirm it. This CDR3 has 15 residues. The V gene's germline CDR1 is DFQATT and CDR2 SNEGSKA (reference sequence). The CDR3 reads CSARDLGQTSYEQYF.